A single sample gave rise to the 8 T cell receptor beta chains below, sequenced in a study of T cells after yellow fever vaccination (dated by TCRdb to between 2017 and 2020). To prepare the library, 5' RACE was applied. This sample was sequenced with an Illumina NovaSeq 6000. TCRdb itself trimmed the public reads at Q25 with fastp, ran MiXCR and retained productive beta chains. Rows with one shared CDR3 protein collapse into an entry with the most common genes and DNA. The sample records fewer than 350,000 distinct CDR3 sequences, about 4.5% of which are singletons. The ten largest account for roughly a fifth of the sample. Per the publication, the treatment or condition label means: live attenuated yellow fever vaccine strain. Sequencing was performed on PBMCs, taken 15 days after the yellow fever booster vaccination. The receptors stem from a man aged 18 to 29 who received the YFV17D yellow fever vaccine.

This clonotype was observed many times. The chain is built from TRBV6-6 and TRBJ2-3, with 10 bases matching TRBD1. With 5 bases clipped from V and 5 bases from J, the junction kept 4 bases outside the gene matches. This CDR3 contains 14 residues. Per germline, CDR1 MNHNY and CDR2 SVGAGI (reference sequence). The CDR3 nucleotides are TGTGCCAGCAGTCCGACAGGGGGCGTAGATACGCAGTATTTT. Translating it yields CASSPTGGVDTQYF.

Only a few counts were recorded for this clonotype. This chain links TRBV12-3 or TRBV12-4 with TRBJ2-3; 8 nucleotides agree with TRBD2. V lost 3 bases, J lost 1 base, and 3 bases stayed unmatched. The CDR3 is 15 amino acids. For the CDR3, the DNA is TGTGCCAGCAGTTTCCAAGCGGGGGGCACAGATACGCAGTATTTT. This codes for CASSFQAGGTDTQYF.

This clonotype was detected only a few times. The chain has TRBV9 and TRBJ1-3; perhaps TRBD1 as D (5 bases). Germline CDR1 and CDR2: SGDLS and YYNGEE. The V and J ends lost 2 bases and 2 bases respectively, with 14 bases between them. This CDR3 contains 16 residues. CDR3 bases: TGTGCCAGCAGCGTGCAGGGTATTCGGACTGGAAACACCATATATTTT. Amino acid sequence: CASSVQGIRTGNTIYF.

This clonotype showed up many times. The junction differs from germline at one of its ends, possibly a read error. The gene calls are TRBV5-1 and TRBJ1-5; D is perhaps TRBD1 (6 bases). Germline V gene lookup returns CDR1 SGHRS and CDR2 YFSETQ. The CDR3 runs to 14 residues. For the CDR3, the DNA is TGTGCCAGCAGCCCGAGGGGGGGCAATCAGCCCCAGCATTTT. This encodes CASSPRGGNQPQHF.

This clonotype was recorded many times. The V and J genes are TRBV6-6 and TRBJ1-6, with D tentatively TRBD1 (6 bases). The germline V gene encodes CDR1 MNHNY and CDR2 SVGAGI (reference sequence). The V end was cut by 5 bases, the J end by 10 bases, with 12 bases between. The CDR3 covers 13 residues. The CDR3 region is CASSTTGISPLHF. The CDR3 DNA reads TGTGCCAGCAGTACGACAGGTATCTCACCCCTCCACTTT.

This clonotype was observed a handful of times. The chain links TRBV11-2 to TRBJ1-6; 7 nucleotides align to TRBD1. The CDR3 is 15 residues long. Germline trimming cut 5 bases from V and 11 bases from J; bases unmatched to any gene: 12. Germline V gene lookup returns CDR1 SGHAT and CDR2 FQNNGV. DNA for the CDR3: TGTGCCAGCAGCCCGTTGACAGGGATCTACCCACCCCTCCACTTT. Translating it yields CASSPLTGIYPPLHF.

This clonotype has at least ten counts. The CDR3 DNA reads as TGTGCCATCAGTGGAGGGTCTCGGGCGGTTTGGGAGCAGTACTTC. Residues: CAISGGSRAVWEQYF. This sequence joins TRBV10-3 and TRBJ2-7; TRBD2 is a possible D gene (5 bases). The CDR3 is made up of 15 amino acids. Trimming took off 4 bases at V and 7 bases at J, with 20 bases between the two ends. Germline CDR1 reads ENHRY; CDR2 reads SYGVKD.

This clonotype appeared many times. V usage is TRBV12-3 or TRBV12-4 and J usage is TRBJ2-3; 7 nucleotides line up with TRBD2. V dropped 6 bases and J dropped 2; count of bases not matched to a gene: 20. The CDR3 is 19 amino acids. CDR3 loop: CASRGPGEGGTRVTDTQYF. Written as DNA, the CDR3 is TGTGCCAGCAGGGGACCGGGTGAGGGAGGGACGAGGGTCACAGATACGCAGTATTTT.